This note documents a single TCR beta chain sequence. TCRdb's copy holds only in-frame clones and misses some; the assay was immunoSEQ multiplex PCR. The profile shows 350,000 to 400,000 clones, more than 75% of them singletons. Clinical history as reported by participants underpinned cohort assignment. Donors in Cohort 3 counted as recovered after two negative PCRs, clearance, or symptom resolution. These data belong to a study of blood T cell repertoires in COVID-19. Study-level background: T cells, B-cell-depleted T cells, or PBMCs supplied cDNA or gDNA.

V shed 4 bases and J shed 6 bases, with 10 bases lying between them. CDR1 is SGHTA and CDR2 is FQGNSA in the germline V gene. The CDR3 is made up of 13 amino acids. This TCR was sampled from a woman aged 30 to 39 who had recovered from COVID-19. The specimen was PBMCs or T cells enriched from blood (not recorded which). The V and J genes are TRBV7-2 and TRBJ2-1; TRBD2 might be the D (6 bases). The CDR3 is CASSSGVGNEQFF. CDR3 nucleotide sequence: TGTGCCAGCAGCTCGGGGGTAGGCAATGAGCAGTTCTTC. Full variable domain (missing parts from reference TRBV7-2 and TRBJ2-1): GAGVSQSPSNKVTEKGKDVELRCDPISGHTALYWYRQSLGQGLEFLIYFQGNSAPDKSGLPSDRFSAERTGGSVSTLTIQRTQQEDSAVYLCASSSGVGNEQFFGPGTRLTVL.